The 5 T cell receptor beta chains given below trace back to one sample, sequenced in a study of blood T cell repertoires in COVID-19. The protocol was immunoSEQ multiplex PCR, while the TCRdb copy is restricted to in-frame clones and leaves out a portion. The sample has approximately 85,000 clones, 89% seen once. Sample: peripheral blood. These receptors all come from a middle-aged man with acute or convalescent COVID-19.

The V call is TRBV24-1, the J call TRBJ2-3; possibly TRBD1 for D (5 bases). The germline V gene has CDR1 KGHDR and CDR2 SFDVKD. The ends were cut back, 4 bases at V and 6 bases at J, with 10 bases in the middle. This CDR3 is 13 amino acids long. CDR3 in amino acids: CATSDSGPDTQYF. The CDR3 DNA sequence: TGTGCCACCAGTGACTCAGGGCCTGATACGCAGTATTTT.

The chain links TRBV7-9 to TRBJ1-1; D remains ambiguous. With 1 base removed from V and 7 bases from J, the gap between germline ends came to 4 bases. CDR3 size: 11 residues. Germline CDR1 and CDR2: SEHNR and FQNEAQ (reference sequence). CDR3 sequence: CASSLGSEAFF. CDR3 sequence (DNA): TGTGCCAGCAGCTTAGGGAGTGAAGCTTTCTTT.

The CDR3 DNA sequence: TGTGCCAGCAGTTTATTTAACCCCGGCAGGCAACGAGATACGCAGTATTTT. This gives the protein CASSLFNPGRQRDTQYF. The chain joins TRBV27 to TRBJ2-3; D uncertain. The CDR3 loop spans 17 amino acids. Germline-derived CDR1 and CDR2 are MNHEY and SMNVEV (reference sequence). V lost 1 base and J 5 bases, leaving 19 bases between the germline ends.

The chain employs TRBV19 and TRBJ2-2; TRBD2 is a possible D gene (6 bases). This CDR3 comprises 13 residues. The V and J ends lost 9 bases and 6 bases respectively, with 14 bases between them. Per the germline V gene, CDR1 is LNHDA and CDR2 is SQIVND (reference sequence). The DNA of the CDR3 is TGTGCCAGCACCCGGGGGTCGGCCGGGGAGCTGTTTTTT. Translating gives CASTRGSAGELFF.

The chain uses TRBV4-3 and TRBJ1-1; 9 bases line up with TRBD1. Unmatched junction bases numbered 10, after V lost 0 bases and J lost 2 bases. Per germline, CDR1 LGHNA and CDR2 YSLEER. The CDR3 length is 18 residues. CDR3: CASSQDWGAGQGNTEAFF. The CDR3 DNA reads as TGCGCCAGCAGCCAAGATTGGGGGGCGGGACAGGGAAACACTGAAGCTTTCTTT.